At least ten counts were recorded for the clone carrying this TCR beta chain. Its antigen is currently unknown. The sample is drawn from a study of T cells after yellow fever vaccination. Using its own MiXCR run on the 5' RACE reads, TCRdb lists one record per CDR3 protein. The sample consists of some 350,000 distinct CDR3 sequences, 8.7% of them appearing once. General study results and limits: Of the clonotypes, a small share occurred in both CD4 and CD8 compartments. Primary-vaccination clones mostly resurfaced post-booster (about 95% CD4, under 90% CD8). Weaker, the secondary response had a peak occurring faster, on day 5 versus 15.

Germline loops: CDR1 MNHEY, CDR2 SVGAGI. The CDR3 loop spans 15 amino acids. Trimming at V came to 3 bases and at J to 4 bases, leaving 5 bases not matched to a gene. The sequence was obtained from a man between 18 and 29 years old who received the YFV17D yellow fever vaccine. The chain is built from TRBV6-5 and TRBJ1-4; 7 bases map to TRBD1. Sequencing was performed on PBMCs, taken on the day of the first yellow fever vaccination. This CDR3 reads CASSYGDRDNEKLFF. CDR3 sequence (DNA): TGTGCCAGCAGTTATGGAGACAGGGATAATGAAAAACTGTTTTTT.